This entry lists 20 T cell receptor beta chains sequenced from one sample in a study of siplizumab effects on memory and regulatory T cells. The data were produced by immunoSEQ multiplex PCR, yet TCRdb's version contains in-frame clones alone and is incomplete. This table has about 63,000 clones, over 65% appearing once. The sequenced material came from memory CD4+ T cells sorted from blood. The receptors here all came from a human donor in good health.

The chain uses TRBV7-8 and TRBJ2-7; D remains unclear. V was shortened by 5 bases and J by 5 bases, with 13 bases between the two germline ends. Germline V gene sequence: CDR1 SGHVS, CDR2 FQNEAQ. The CDR3 loop spans 13 amino acids. CDR3 protein: CASSPPVHDEQYF. The CDR3 bases are TGTGCCAGCAGCCCTCCTGTGCACGACGAGCAGTACTTC.

This chain connects TRBV4-1 to TRBJ1-2, with D unclear. Germline V lookup: CDR1 MGHRA, CDR2 YSYEKL. The CDR3 length is 14 residues. Trimming removed 0 bases from V and 3 bases from J, with 8 bases in between. The CDR3 here is CASSQDTGYYGYTF. The CDR3 coding sequence is TGCGCCAGCAGCCAAGATACCGGCTACTATGGCTACACCTTC.

This chain links TRBV2 with TRBJ2-5, with D maybe TRBD1 (5 bases). With the DNA end fitting TRBJ2-7 better, the J assignment may be wrong. The CDR3 extends over 14 amino acids. CDR1 SNHLY and CDR2 FYNNEI come from the germline V gene. CDR3 DNA: TGTGCCAGCAGTGAACAGGGCGGCTACTACGAGCAGTACTTC. Encoded protein: CASSEQGGYYEQYF.

This clone was detected a few times. V and J are TRBV14 and TRBJ1-1; TRBD1 matches 7 bases. The germline V gene has CDR1 SGHDN and CDR2 FVKESK. J was trimmed by 4 bases and V by 3 bases; bases with no gene match: 8. CDR3 length: 15 amino acids. DNA for the CDR3: TGTGCCAGCAGCCAGAGGACAGGTATTGGCACTGAAGCTTTCTTT. This gives the protein CASSQRTGIGTEAFF.

This clone was observed a few times. The chain's CDR3 is CASGLDRGGSREAFF. The CDR3, as DNA: TGTGCTAGTGGTTTGGACCGAGGAGGTTCGAGGGAAGCTTTCTTT. V usage is TRBV12-5 and J usage is TRBJ1-1; D ambiguous. Trimming stripped 1 base from V and 8 bases from J, with 17 bases between. This CDR3 region has 15 residues. Germline V CDR1 and CDR2: LGHNT, FRNRAP.

The V call is TRBV7-8, the J call TRBJ2-5; 12 positions match TRBD2. Germline loops: CDR1 SGHVS, CDR2 FQNEAQ. The CDR3 consists of 16 residues. Trimming removed 5 bases from V and 4 bases from J; junction bases left unmatched: 8. The CDR3 nucleotides read TGTGCCAGCAGCACCCCTAGCGGGGGGGCCGGAGAGACCCAGTACTTC. Amino acids: CASSTPSGGAGETQYF.

CDR3 sequence: CASSQSTSLEYEQYF. In DNA, the CDR3 is TGCGCCAGCAGCCAGTCTACTAGTTTGGAATACGAGCAGTACTTC. This chain joins TRBV4-1 and TRBJ2-7, with D possibly TRBD2 on 5 matching bases. Germline V gives CDR1 MGHRA, CDR2 YSYEKL. This CDR3 comprises 15 residues. Between the trimmed V and J ends, which lost 3 bases and 4 bases, there was a span of 16 bases.

The DNA for the CDR3 is TGTGCCATCAGTGACAGCTCTGGGGCCAACGTCCTGACTTTC. Residues: CAISDSSGANVLTF. V is TRBV10-3 and J is TRBJ2-6, with no clear D. Trimming removed 3 bases from V and 0 bases from J, with 3 bases in between. This CDR3 is 14 amino acids long. Per germline, CDR1 ENHRY and CDR2 SYGVKD.

The CDR3 here is CASSEGNTQETQYF. CDR3 in DNA: TGTGCCAGCAGTGAGGGAAACACCCAAGAGACCCAGTACTTC. The chain uses TRBV2 and TRBJ2-5; no firm D call. The CDR3 runs to 14 residues. Trimming stripped 3 bases from V and 1 base from J, with 9 bases between. The germline V gene has CDR1 SNHLY and CDR2 FYNNEI.

This chain links TRBV5-1 with TRBJ1-2, with D perhaps TRBD1 (6 bases). CDR1 and CDR2 (germline): SGHRS, YFSETQ. Deletions cut 3 bases from V and 2 bases from J, with 14 bases between. The CDR3 covers 15 residues. The CDR3 is CASSSMTGINYGYTF. CDR3 coding DNA: TGCGCCAGCAGCTCTATGACAGGCATAAACTATGGCTACACCTTC. Filled out from reference TRBV5-1 and TRBJ1-2, the complete variable domain reads KAGVTQTPRYLIKTRGQQVTLSCSPISGHRSVSWYQQTPGQGLQFLFEYFSETQRNKGNFPGRFSGRQFSNSRSEMNVSTLELGDSALYLCASSSMTGINYGYTFGSGTRLTVV.

The chain links TRBV5-8 to TRBJ1-1, with TRBD1 matching over 9 bases. The ends lost 2 bases at V and 11 bases at J; junction bases unmatched: 7. In germline, CDR1 is SGHTS, CDR2 YDEGEE. The CDR3 consists of 13 residues. CDR3 in amino acids: CASSFGQGSSAFF. The CDR3 coding sequence is TGTGCCAGCAGCTTCGGACAGGGGTCTTCGGCTTTCTTT.

V is TRBV5-4 and J is TRBJ2-2; the match to TRBD1 covers 7 bases. Looked up from germline, CDR1 is SGHNT and CDR2 is YYREEE (reference sequence). The CDR3 totals 14 residues. V lost 4 bases and J lost 5; bases outside the gene matches: 5. CDR3 amino acids: CASSLGQETGELFF. The CDR3 DNA is TGTGCCAGCAGCCTCGGACAGGAAACCGGGGAGCTGTTTTTT.

V is TRBV30 and J is TRBJ2-7; D is perhaps TRBD2 (6 bases). Germline V gene sequence: CDR1 GTSNPN, CDR2 SVGIG (reference sequence). V was clipped by 1 base and J by 2 bases, with 9 bases between them. This CDR3 region has 13 residues. The CDR3 DNA sequence: TGTGCCTGGAGTGGGGAGGCGCCCTACGAGCAGTACTTC. Translated, it gives CAWSGEAPYEQYF.

The rearrangement links TRBV21-1 to TRBJ2-7; the table's D call of TRBD1 was not tested on the DNA. TRBV21-1 is described as a pseudogene. CDR3 size: 15 residues. The CDR3 loop reads CASSKWGQGVYEQYF. The DNA for the CDR3 is TGTGCCAGCAGCAAATGGGGACAGGGGGTTTACGAGCAGTACTTC.

The rearrangement joins TRBV13 to TRBJ1-2; D is uncertain. Trimming pared 4 bases from V and 1 base from J, leaving 13 bases between. The CDR3 contains 15 residues. Germline CDR1 and CDR2: PRHDT and FYEKMQ (reference sequence). For the CDR3, the DNA is TGTGCCAGCAGCTCTCTCGGACGCGATAACTATGGCTACACCTTC. It encodes CASSSLGRDNYGYTF.

This clone was seen a few times. The chain couples TRBV7-2 to TRBJ2-4; 7 bases line up with TRBD1. Losses at the gene ends were 5 bases for V and 0 bases for J; bases not matched to a gene: 10. The CDR3 spans 17 residues. From germline, CDR1 is SGHTA and CDR2 FQGNSA. The CDR3 region is CASSPRQGDLAKNIQYF. The CDR3 DNA sequence: TGTGCCAGCAGCCCTCGACAGGGCGATTTAGCCAAAAACATTCAGTACTTC.

The chain combines TRBV27 with TRBJ2-5; 9 nucleotides agree with TRBD2. J was trimmed by 5 bases and V by 5 bases; bases with no gene match: 9. CDR3 size: 15 residues. CDR1 is MNHEY and CDR2 is SMNVEV in the germline V gene (reference sequence). For the CDR3, the DNA is TGTGCCAGCAGTCCCCGAGGGGCGGGGGGGGAGACCCAGTACTTC. Encoded protein: CASSPRGAGGETQYF.

J is TRBJ1-6 and V is TRBV4-1; TRBD1 agrees at 8 bases. The CDR3 is made up of 15 amino acids. Germline CDR1 reads MGHRA; CDR2 reads YSYEKL. After removal of 4 bases from V and 4 bases from J, the junction contained 3 bases not matched to a gene. The CDR3 DNA reads as TGCGCCAGCAGCCCGGGGACAGGTTATAATTCACCCCTCCACTTT. Translation: CASSPGTGYNSPLHF.

V and J are TRBV5-6 and TRBJ2-7; possible D gene TRBD1, 5 bases. V was shortened by 5 bases and J by 4 bases, with 16 bases between the two germline ends. The germline V gene has CDR1 SGHDT and CDR2 YYEEEE. CDR3 length: 14 residues. CDR3 DNA sequence: TGTGCCAGCAGAACTCCAGGGCCCGAGTACGAGCAGTACTTC. It translates to CASRTPGPEYEQYF.

This chain uses TRBV30 with TRBJ1-1; D gene uncertain. The germline gives CDR1 GTSNPN, CDR2 SVGIG (reference sequence). The CDR3 is 12 amino acids. Trimming took off 4 bases at V and 1 base at J, with 7 bases between the two ends. Written as DNA, the CDR3 is TGTGCCTGGAATCCTCGGAACACTGAAGCTTTCTTT. Its protein is CAWNPRNTEAFF.